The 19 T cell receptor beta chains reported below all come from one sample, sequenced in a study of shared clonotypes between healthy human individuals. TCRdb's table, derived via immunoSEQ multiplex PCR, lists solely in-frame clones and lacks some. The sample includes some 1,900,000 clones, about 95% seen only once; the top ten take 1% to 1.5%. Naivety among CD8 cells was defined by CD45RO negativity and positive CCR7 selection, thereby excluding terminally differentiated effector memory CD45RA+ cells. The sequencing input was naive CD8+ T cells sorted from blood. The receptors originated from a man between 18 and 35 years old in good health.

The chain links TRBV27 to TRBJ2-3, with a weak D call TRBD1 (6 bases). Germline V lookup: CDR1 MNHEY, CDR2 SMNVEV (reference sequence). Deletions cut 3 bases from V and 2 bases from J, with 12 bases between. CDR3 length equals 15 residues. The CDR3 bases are TGTGCCAGCAGTTTTACAGGGAACCCCACAGATACGCAGTATTTT. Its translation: CASSFTGNPTDTQYF.

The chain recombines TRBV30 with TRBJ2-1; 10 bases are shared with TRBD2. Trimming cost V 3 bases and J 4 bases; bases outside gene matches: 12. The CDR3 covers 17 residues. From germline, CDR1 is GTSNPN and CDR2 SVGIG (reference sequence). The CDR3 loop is CAWSRTPGTSVYNEQFF. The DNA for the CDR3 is TGTGCCTGGAGCCGTACCCCCGGGACTAGCGTGTACAATGAGCAGTTCTTC.

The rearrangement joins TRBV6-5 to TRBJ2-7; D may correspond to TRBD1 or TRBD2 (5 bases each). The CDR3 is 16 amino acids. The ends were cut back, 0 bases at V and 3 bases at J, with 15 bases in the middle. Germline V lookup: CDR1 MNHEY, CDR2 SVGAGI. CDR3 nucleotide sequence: TGTGCCAGCAGTTACTCTATCGGGACGGATAACTACGAGCAGTACTTC. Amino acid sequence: CASSYSIGTDNYEQYF.

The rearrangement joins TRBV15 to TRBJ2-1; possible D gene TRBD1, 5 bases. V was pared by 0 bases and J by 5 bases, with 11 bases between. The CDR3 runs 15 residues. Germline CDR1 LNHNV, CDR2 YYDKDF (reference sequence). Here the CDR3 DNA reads TGTGCCACCAGCAGAGAAAGGGGAACGGACAATGAGCAGTTCTTC. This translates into CATSRERGTDNEQFF.

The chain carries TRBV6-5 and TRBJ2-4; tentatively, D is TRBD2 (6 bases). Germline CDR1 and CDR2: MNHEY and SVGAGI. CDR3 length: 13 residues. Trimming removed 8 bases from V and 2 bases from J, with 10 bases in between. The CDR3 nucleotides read TGTGCCAGCGGCGGGACTTCCAAAAACATTCAGTACTTC. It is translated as CASGGTSKNIQYF.

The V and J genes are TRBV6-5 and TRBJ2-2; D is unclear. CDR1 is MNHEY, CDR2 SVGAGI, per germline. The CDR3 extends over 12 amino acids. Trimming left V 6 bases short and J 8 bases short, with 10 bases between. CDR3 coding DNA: TGTGCCAGCAGCAAGACGTTTGGGGAGCTGTTTTTT. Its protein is CASSKTFGELFF.

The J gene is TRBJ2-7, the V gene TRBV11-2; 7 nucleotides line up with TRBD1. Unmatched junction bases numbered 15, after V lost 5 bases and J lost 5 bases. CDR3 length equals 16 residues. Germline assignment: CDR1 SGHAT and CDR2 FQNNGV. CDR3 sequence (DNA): TGTGCCAGCAGCCACGAACAGGGGTTCAAGGAGAACGAGCAGTACTTC. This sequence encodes CASSHEQGFKENEQYF.

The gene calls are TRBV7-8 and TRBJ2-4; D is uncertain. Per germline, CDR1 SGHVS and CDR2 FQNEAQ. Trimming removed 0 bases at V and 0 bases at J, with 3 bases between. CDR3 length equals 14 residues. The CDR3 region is CASSLALAKNIQYF. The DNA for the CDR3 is TGTGCCAGCAGCTTAGCACTAGCCAAAAACATTCAGTACTTC. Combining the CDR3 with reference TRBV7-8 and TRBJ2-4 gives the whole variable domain GAGVSQSPRYKVAKRGQDVALRCDPISGHVSLFWYQQALGQGPEFLTYFQNEAQLDKSGLPSDRFFAERPEGSVSTLKIQRTQQEDSAVYLCASSLALAKNIQYFGAGTRLSVL.

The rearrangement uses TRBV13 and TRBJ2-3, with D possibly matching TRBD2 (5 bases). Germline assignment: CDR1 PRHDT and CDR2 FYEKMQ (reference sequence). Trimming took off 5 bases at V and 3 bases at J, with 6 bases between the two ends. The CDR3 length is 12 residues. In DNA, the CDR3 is TGTGCCAGCAGCCGAGGGACAGATACGCAGTATTTT. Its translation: CASSRGTDTQYF.

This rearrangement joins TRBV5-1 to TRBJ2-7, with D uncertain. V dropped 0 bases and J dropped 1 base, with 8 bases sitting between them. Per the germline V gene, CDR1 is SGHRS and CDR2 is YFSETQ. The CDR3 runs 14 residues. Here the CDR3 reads CASSLGGASYEQYF. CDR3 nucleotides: TGCGCCAGCAGCTTGGGAGGCGCTTCCTACGAGCAGTACTTC.

The chain's CDR3 is CASSLGAGETQYF. The DNA of the CDR3 is TGTGCCAGCAGTTTAGGGGCCGGGGAGACCCAGTACTTC. J is TRBJ2-5 and V is TRBV27, with D possibly matching TRBD1 (5 bases). Germline V CDR1 and CDR2: MNHEY, SMNVEV (reference sequence). The V end was cut by 2 bases, the J end by 5 bases, with 9 bases between. The CDR3 spans 13 residues.

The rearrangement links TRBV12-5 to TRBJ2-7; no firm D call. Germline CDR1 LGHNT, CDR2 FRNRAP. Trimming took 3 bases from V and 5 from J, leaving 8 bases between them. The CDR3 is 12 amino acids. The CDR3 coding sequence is TGTGCTAGTGGTTTTATAGGGAACGAGCAGTACTTC. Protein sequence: CASGFIGNEQYF.

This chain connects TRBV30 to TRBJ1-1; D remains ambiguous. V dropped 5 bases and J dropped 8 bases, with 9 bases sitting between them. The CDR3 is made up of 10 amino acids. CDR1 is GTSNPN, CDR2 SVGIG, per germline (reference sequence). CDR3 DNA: TGTGCCTGGGGCTGGGAAGAAGCTTTCTTT. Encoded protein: CAWGWEEAFF.

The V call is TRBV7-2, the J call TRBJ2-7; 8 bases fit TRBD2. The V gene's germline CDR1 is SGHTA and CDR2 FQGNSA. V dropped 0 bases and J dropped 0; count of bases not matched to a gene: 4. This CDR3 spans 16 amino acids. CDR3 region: CASSLAAGGSSYEQYF. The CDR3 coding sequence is TGTGCCAGCAGCTTAGCGGCGGGGGGAAGCTCCTACGAGCAGTACTTC.

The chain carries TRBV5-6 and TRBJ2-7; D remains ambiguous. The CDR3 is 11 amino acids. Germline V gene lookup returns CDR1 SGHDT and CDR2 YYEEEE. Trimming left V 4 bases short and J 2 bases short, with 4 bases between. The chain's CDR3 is CASSATYEQYF. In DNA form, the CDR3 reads TGTGCCAGCAGCGCCACCTACGAGCAGTACTTC.

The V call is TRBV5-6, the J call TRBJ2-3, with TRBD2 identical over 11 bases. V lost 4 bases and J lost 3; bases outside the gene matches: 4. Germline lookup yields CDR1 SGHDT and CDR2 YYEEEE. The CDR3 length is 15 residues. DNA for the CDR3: TGTGCCAGCAGCCTCCGACTAGCGGGGACAGATACGCAGTATTTT. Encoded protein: CASSLRLAGTDTQYF. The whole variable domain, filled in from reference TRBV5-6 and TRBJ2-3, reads DAGVTQSPTHLIKTRGQQVTLRCSPKSGHDTVSWYQQALGQGPQFIFQYYEEEERQRGNFPDRFSGHQFPNYSSELNVNALLLGDSALYLCASSLRLAGTDTQYFGPGTRLTVL.

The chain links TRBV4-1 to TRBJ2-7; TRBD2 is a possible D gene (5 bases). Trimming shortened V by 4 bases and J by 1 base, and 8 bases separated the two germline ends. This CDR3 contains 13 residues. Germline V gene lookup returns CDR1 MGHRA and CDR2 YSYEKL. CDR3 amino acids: CASSRGLSYEQYF. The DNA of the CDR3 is TGCGCCAGCAGCCGTGGACTGTCCTACGAGCAGTACTTC.

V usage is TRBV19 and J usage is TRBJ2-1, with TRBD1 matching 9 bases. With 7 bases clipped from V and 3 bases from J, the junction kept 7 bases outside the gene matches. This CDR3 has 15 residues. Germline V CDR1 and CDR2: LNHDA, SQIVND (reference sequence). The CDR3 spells CASTGWDRDYNEQFF. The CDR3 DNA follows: TGTGCCAGTACTGGCTGGGACAGGGACTACAATGAGCAGTTCTTC.

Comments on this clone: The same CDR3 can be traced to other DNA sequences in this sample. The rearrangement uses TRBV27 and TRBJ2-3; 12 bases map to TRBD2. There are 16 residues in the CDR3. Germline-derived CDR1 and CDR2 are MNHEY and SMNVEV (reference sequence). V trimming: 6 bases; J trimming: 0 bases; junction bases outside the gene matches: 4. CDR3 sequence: CASSFGTSGSTDTQYF. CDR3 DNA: TGTGCCAGCAGCTTCGGGACTAGCGGGAGCACAGATACGCAGTATTTT.